Below are 21 T cell receptor beta chains sequenced from a single sample in a study of T cells after yellow fever vaccination. TCRdb processed the 5' RACE reads anew with MiXCR; each CDR3 protein has one entry. The sample includes approximately 550,000 distinct CDR3 sequences, approximately 15% of them seen just once. This specimen consisted of PBMCs, obtained on the day of the yellow fever booster vaccination. The receptors derive from a man between 25 and 39 years old who received the YFV17D yellow fever vaccine.

This clonotype was picked up a small number of times. CDR3 sequence (DNA): TGTGCCAGCAGCCGCTCTCCCGGGACAGGGACCTACGAGCAGTACTTC. Encoded protein: CASSRSPGTGTYEQYF. The J gene is TRBJ2-7, the V gene TRBV14, with TRBD1 matching over 9 bases. The V and J ends lost 4 bases and 2 bases, in that order; junction bases with no gene match: 9. From germline, CDR1 is SGHDN and CDR2 FVKESK. The length of the CDR3 is 16 residues.

The chain is built from TRBV7-6 and TRBJ2-1; no definite D call. The germline V gene encodes CDR1 SGHVS and CDR2 FNYEAQ. The CDR3 has 15 residues. Trimming pared 2 bases from V and 4 bases from J, leaving 12 bases between. DNA of the CDR3: TGTGCCAGCAGCTTAATAGGGCCCCCATACAATGAGCAGTTCTTC. Its protein product is CASSLIGPPYNEQFF.

This clonotype was seen a few times. The rearrangement joins TRBV20-1 to TRBJ2-5, with D unclear. Germline CDR1 is DFQATT and CDR2 is SNEGSKA (reference sequence). The CDR3 extends over 14 amino acids. V was pared by 0 bases and J by 1 base, with 9 bases between. CDR3 sequence (DNA): TGCAGTGCTAGAGATCCCAGGATCCAAGAGACCCAGTACTTC. It translates to CSARDPRIQETQYF.

This chain joins TRBV19 and TRBJ2-2; 7 nucleotides match TRBD1. The trim removed 4 bases at V and 3 bases at J, leaving 5 bases unmatched. This CDR3 has 15 residues. Germline lookup yields CDR1 LNHDA and CDR2 SQIVND (reference sequence). The CDR3 region is CASSTDRVYTGELFF. In DNA form, the CDR3 reads TGTGCCAGTAGTACCGACAGGGTCTACACCGGGGAGCTGTTTTTT.

The chain combines TRBV3-1 with TRBJ2-7; D uncertain. The germline gives CDR1 LGHDT, CDR2 YNNKEL (reference sequence). V lost 8 bases and J lost 2, with 10 bases in between. The CDR3 length is 12 residues. CDR3 in amino acids: CASAGPTYEQYF. The CDR3 DNA reads as TGTGCCAGCGCCGGGCCAACCTACGAGCAGTACTTC.

V and J are TRBV20-1 and TRBJ2-1, with D perhaps matching TRBD2 (6 bases). Trimming stripped 0 bases from V and 10 bases from J, with 13 bases between. The CDR3 spans 13 residues. The germline gives CDR1 DFQATT, CDR2 SNEGSKA (reference sequence). CDR3 loop: CSARDPRGNEQFF. DNA for the CDR3: TGCAGTGCTAGAGACCCCCGGGGGAACGAGCAGTTCTTC.

This clonotype was seen a few times. The gene calls are TRBV10-3 and TRBJ1-1; no definite D call. This CDR3 is 12 amino acids long. The V end lost 4 bases, the J end lost 12 bases, and 15 bases lay between the germline ends. Germline assignment: CDR1 ENHRY and CDR2 SYGVKD. The CDR3 DNA is TGTGCCATCAGTGCTTGGGAGCACGAAACTTTCTTT. Protein sequence: CAISAWEHETFF.

The V call is TRBV6-2 or TRBV6-3, the J call TRBJ2-7; 7 bases map to TRBD2. The CDR3 contains 14 residues. The ends lost 5 bases at V and 4 bases at J; junction bases unmatched: 8. Germline CDR1 reads MNHEY; CDR2 reads SVGEGT. CDR3 amino acids: CASSAGGIPYEQYF. CDR3 in DNA: TGTGCCAGCAGTGCCGGGGGGATACCGTACGAGCAGTACTTC.

This clonotype turned up a few times. CDR3 nucleotide sequence: TGTGCCAGCAGCCAGCGGCACGGTTCGATCGGGCAGTATTTT. Its protein is CASSQRHGSIGQYF. This chain connects TRBV11-2 to TRBJ2-3, with D perhaps TRBD2 (5 bases). Germline V gene sequence: CDR1 SGHAT, CDR2 FQNNGV. The CDR3 is made up of 14 amino acids. V lost 5 bases, J lost 11 bases, and 20 bases lay in between.

This clonotype was observed a handful of times. This chain connects TRBV12-3 or TRBV12-4 to TRBJ2-5, with D possibly TRBD2 on 5 matching bases. This CDR3 has 12 amino acids. Trimming removed 6 bases at V and 9 bases at J, with 14 bases between. CDR3 DNA: TGTGCCAGCAGCAGCGGTCCAAAGGCCCAGTACTTC. Protein: CASSSGPKAQYF.

This clonotype was recorded a few times. The gene calls are TRBV20-1 and TRBJ2-7; TRBD2 might be the D (5 bases). Germline V gene sequence: CDR1 DFQATT, CDR2 SNEGSKA (reference sequence). The CDR3 totals 13 residues. With 3 bases removed from V and 0 bases from J, the gap between germline ends came to 9 bases. In DNA, the CDR3 is TGCAGTGCTAGGGACTCGAGCTCCTACGAGCAGTACTTC. Amino acid sequence: CSARDSSSYEQYF.

This clonotype was seen more than once but under ten times. The chain combines TRBV12-3 or TRBV12-4 with TRBJ2-3; unclear D gene. With 2 bases removed from V and 0 bases from J, the gap between germline ends came to 9 bases. The CDR3 loop spans 15 amino acids. In DNA, the CDR3 is TGTGCCAGCAGTTTATGGGATTCTAGCACAGATACGCAGTATTTT. This translates into CASSLWDSSTDTQYF.

This clonotype was seen just once. The J gene is TRBJ2-7, the V gene TRBV3-1; D is possibly TRBD2 (6 bases). CDR3 length: 13 residues. Germline loops: CDR1 LGHDT, CDR2 YNNKEL (reference sequence). The V end was cut by 1 base, the J end by 3 bases, with 7 bases between. CDR3: CASSQASDYEQYF. The CDR3 nucleotides read TGTGCCAGCAGCCAAGCTAGCGACTACGAGCAGTACTTC.

The J gene is TRBJ2-1, the V gene TRBV11-3; 7 bases fit TRBD1. V trimming: 4 bases; J trimming: 8 bases; junction bases outside the gene matches: 14. The CDR3 has 16 residues. Germline V gene lookup returns CDR1 SGHNT and CDR2 YENEEA. The CDR3 loop is CASSSSIGTELDEQFF. The CDR3 bases are TGTGCCAGCAGCTCATCAATCGGGACAGAACTCGATGAGCAGTTCTTC.

Many counts were recorded for this clonotype. This chain joins TRBV19 and TRBJ2-3, with D unresolved. The V gene's germline CDR1 is LNHDA and CDR2 SQIVND (reference sequence). The CDR3 contains 13 residues. With 6 bases removed from V and 1 base from J, the gap between germline ends came to 8 bases. The CDR3 DNA is TGTGCCAGTAGCAGGACCCGCACAGATACGCAGTATTTT. It specifies CASSRTRTDTQYF. Full variable domain (missing parts from reference TRBV19 and TRBJ2-3): DGGITQSPKYLFRKEGQNVTLSCEQNLNHDAMYWYRQDPGQGLRLIYYSQIVNDFQKGDIAEGYSVSREKKESFPLTVTSAQKNPTAFYLCASSRTRTDTQYFGPGTRLTVL.

The V call is TRBV7-6, the J call TRBJ2-1; 8 bases are a match to TRBD1. Germline CDR1 and CDR2: SGHVS and FNYEAQ. The CDR3 totals 15 residues. Trimming cost V 4 bases and J 3 bases; bases outside gene matches: 5. In nucleotides, the CDR3 is TGTGCCAGCAGCTACGGGACAGGACACTACAATGAGCAGTTCTTC. Amino acid sequence: CASSYGTGHYNEQFF. The full variable domain, its missing parts supplied by reference TRBV7-6 and TRBJ2-1, is GAGVSQSPRYKVTKRGQDVALRCDPISGHVSLYWYRQALGQGPEFLTYFNYEAQQDKSGLPNDRFSAERPEGSISTLTIQRTEQRDSAMYRCASSYGTGHYNEQFFGPGTRLTVL.

This clonotype was detected a few times. The chain is built from TRBV7-2 and TRBJ2-7; D uncertain. V dropped 0 bases and J dropped 4 bases, with 4 bases sitting between them. The CDR3 has 12 amino acids. Germline lookup yields CDR1 SGHTA and CDR2 FQGNSA. The CDR3 nucleotides are TGTGCCAGCAGCTTAGCGCGGTACGAGCAGTACTTC. This encodes CASSLARYEQYF.

There are many counts of this clonotype. The chain has TRBV24-1 and TRBJ2-1, with a possible D match to TRBD2 (6 bases). From germline, CDR1 is KGHDR and CDR2 SFDVKD. This CDR3 spans 16 amino acids. Trimming removed 3 bases from V and 5 bases from J, with 16 bases in between. CDR3 protein: CATSDPGLAPDNEQFF. The CDR3 DNA sequence: TGTGCCACCAGTGATCCCGGGCTAGCGCCTGACAATGAGCAGTTCTTC.

This clonotype showed up just once. The rearrangement links TRBV18 to TRBJ2-1; TRBD1 matches 7 bases. Germline V gives CDR1 KGHSH, CDR2 LQKENI. This CDR3 contains 13 residues. The trim removed 3 bases at V and 5 bases at J, leaving 1 base unmatched. CDR3 amino acids: CASSPTGNNEQFF. The CDR3, as DNA: TGTGCCAGCTCACCGACAGGGAACAATGAGCAGTTCTTC.

This chain links TRBV30 with TRBJ2-1; D call uncertain. Germline CDR1 is GTSNPN and CDR2 is SVGIG (reference sequence). The V end lost 1 base, the J end lost 7 bases, and 11 bases lay between the germline ends. The CDR3 spans 13 residues. This chain's CDR3 is CAWSEGPLNEQFF. The CDR3 nucleotides read TGTGCCTGGAGTGAGGGCCCTCTGAATGAGCAGTTCTTC.

This clonotype was detected ten times or more. The chain links TRBV18 to TRBJ2-7, with TRBD2 matching over 9 bases. The CDR3 sequence is 15 residues long. V shed 3 bases, J shed 3 bases, and the junction held 6 bases outside the gene matches. Germline V gene data show CDR1 as KGHSH and CDR2 as LQKENI. This CDR3 is CASSPRLAGVYEQYF. DNA of the CDR3: TGTGCCAGCTCACCGCGGTTAGCGGGGGTCTACGAGCAGTACTTC.